Listed below are T cell receptor beta chains from one sample, sequenced in a study of blood T cell repertoires in COVID-19. Here immunoSEQ multiplex PCR was the method, and the copy in TCRdb shows in-frame clones only, minus some. This table holds about 69,000 clones, approximately 92% found once. Sequenced sample: peripheral blood. These receptors were collected from a woman in her forties or fifties with active COVID-19. CDR3s include the opening cysteine and the closing phenylalanine or tryptophan. A D gene is named only where the DNA matches it firmly. Size is omitted from some rows. Given values are once, few, many or a class for expanded clones.

size	V	D	J	DNA	CDR3
-	TRBV9	-	TRBJ2-3	TGTGCCAGCAGCGTCCGGTTGGCCCAGGGGGATACGCAGTATTTT	CASSVRLAQGDTQYF
-	TRBV7-9	TRBD2	TRBJ2-7	TGTGCCAGCAGCCCCGAGACTAGCATCCACTACGAGCAGTACTTC	CASSPETSIHYEQYF
-	TRBV20-1	-	TRBJ2-7	TGCAGTGCTAGAGGAGTCTACGAGCAGTACTTC	CSARGVYEQYF
many	TRBV28	-	TRBJ1-5	TGTGCCAGCGCCATTTACGGACAGATTGGTCAGCCCCAGCATTTT	CASAIYGQIGQPQHF
-	TRBV5-1	TRBD1	TRBJ2-1	TGCGCCAGCAGCTTGGTTGTCGGACAGGTTCGAAATGAGCAGTTCTTC	CASSLVVGQVRNEQFF
-	TRBV9	TRBD2	TRBJ2-5	TGTGCCAGCAGCTCCCGGGGGACAGCATCTTCGGGACTAGCGTTAGAGACCCAGTACTTC	CASSSRGTASSGLALETQYF
-	TRBV15	-	TRBJ2-1	TGTGCCACCAGCAGAGGGGCCGCAGCATATGAGCAGTTCTTC	CATSRGAAAYEQFF
few	TRBV11-2	TRBD2	TRBJ2-1	TGTGCCAGCAGTATAAACGGACTAGCGGGAGTTCAAGAGCAGTTCTTC	CASSINGLAGVQEQFF
once	TRBV5-1	-	TRBJ1-1	TGCGCCAGCAGCGAACAGGGATCGGGGACTGAAGCTTTCTTT	CASSEQGSGTEAFF
-	TRBV9	-	TRBJ1-2	TGTGCCAGCAGCGTAAGTCCAGGGTCGGGCTATGGCTACACCTTC	CASSVSPGSGYGYTF
few	TRBV11-2	-	TRBJ2-3	TGTGCCAGCAGCTTAGAGGGCAGCCGCACAGATACGCAGTATTTT	CASSLEGSRTDTQYF
-	TRBV30	-	TRBJ1-5	TGTGCCTGGAGCCATGGAGGCGATCAGCCCCAGCATTTT	CAWSHGGDQPQHF
-	TRBV5-1	-	TRBJ2-1	TGCGCCAGCAGCTATGCGGGCAATGAGCAGTTCTTC	CASSYAGNEQFF
-	TRBV7-2	TRBD1	TRBJ1-4	TGTGCCAGCAGCGGGACAGGGGGCCTCACTAATGAAAAACTGTTTTTT	CASSGTGGLTNEKLFF
-	TRBV3-1/TRBV3-2	TRBD2	TRBJ2-1	TGTGCCAGCAGCCAAAGCTTAGCGGGCTACAATGAGCAGTTCTTC	CASSQSLAGYNEQFF
-	TRBV2	TRBD1	TRBJ1-1	TGTGCCAGCAGTGGACAGGGGAGGGGGACTGAAGCTTTCTTT	CASSGQGRGTEAFF
-	TRBV7-8	TRBD1	TRBJ2-7	TGTGCCAGCAGCCCGCTCCCGACAGGGAGCACCTACGAGCAGTACTTC	CASSPLPTGSTYEQYF
-	TRBV5-4	TRBD1	TRBJ2-4	TGTGCCAGCAGCCCGACAGGGGAGGCCAAAAACATTCAGTACTTC	CASSPTGEAKNIQYF
-	TRBV5-1	-	TRBJ2-2	TGCGCCAGCAGCGAGACAGGATTGAACACCGGGGAGCTGTTTTTT	CASSETGLNTGELFF
few	TRBV27	-	TRBJ2-6	TGTGCCAGCAGCCCTTATGGTGCCAGGGGGGTTACTGGGGCCAACGTCCTGACTTTC	CASSPYGARGVTGANVLTF
-	TRBV28	TRBD1	TRBJ1-5	TGTGCCAGCAGTCCTCGATTCCGGGACAGGTACCGATCCGGCAATCAGCCCCAGCATTTT	CASSPRFRDRYRSGNQPQHF
-	TRBV4-1	TRBD2	TRBJ2-5	TGCGCCAGCAGCCAAGCGGGACTAGCGGGAGTCGAGACCCAGTACTTC	CASSQAGLAGVETQYF
-	TRBV18	-	TRBJ1-1	TGTGCCAGCTCACCATTTGACTACACTGAAGCTTTCTTT	CASSPFDYTEAFF
-	TRBV11-2	-	TRBJ1-2	TGTGCCAGCAGCTCCGGTGGGGGGAGAAGTAACTATGGCTACACCTTC	CASSSGGGRSNYGYTF
-	TRBV28	-	TRBJ1-1	TGTGCCAGCGGCTCGAACCCGGGGATTGGCGACACTGAAGCTTTCTTT	CASGSNPGIGDTEAFF
-	TRBV28	-	TRBJ2-7	TGTGCCAGCAGTTTAATACCAGGGGGGATCTACGAGCAGTACTTC	CASSLIPGGIYEQYF
-	TRBV7-6	-	TRBJ2-2	TGTGCCAGCAGCTTACTGCTGGGGGCCGGCGGGGAGCTGTTTTTT	CASSLLLGAGGELFF
-	TRBV30	-	TRBJ2-1	TGTGCCTGGAGTGTACAAAATGAGCAGTTCTTC	CAWSVQNEQFF
-	TRBV29-1	-	TRBJ1-4	TGCAGCGTTCAGCCGGGGGTAGGAGAAAAACTGTTTTTT	CSVQPGVGEKLFF
-	TRBV6-5	-	TRBJ1-5	TGTGCCACCGCGGATCTAGGGACTTCGGGTCAGCCCCAGCATTTT	CATADLGTSGQPQHF
-	TRBV9	TRBD2	TRBJ2-1	TGTGCCAGCAGCGTAACGGGACTAGCGGCTTATTCCAATGAGCAGTTCTTC	CASSVTGLAAYSNEQFF
medium-sized	TRBV5-1	TRBD1	TRBJ2-5	TGCGCCAGCAGCGGGGTTGGACAGGGGGACCTCCAAGAGACCCAGTACTTC	CASSGVGQGDLQETQYF
-	TRBV5-4	TRBD1	TRBJ2-1	TGTGCCAGCAGTAAACCGGGACAGGGGGTGGATGAGCAGTTCTTC	CASSKPGQGVDEQFF
-	TRBV9	-	TRBJ1-1	TGTGCCAGCAGCGTAGTCCAGGACACTATGAACACTGAAGCTTTCTTT	CASSVVQDTMNTEAFF
-	TRBV9	-	TRBJ2-1	TGTGCCAGCAGCGTCGCATTAACACGGGACATCTCCTCCTACAATGAGCAGTTCTTC	CASSVALTRDISSYNEQFF
-	TRBV30	TRBD2	TRBJ2-5	TGTGCCTGGAGTCCGGGACTAGCGGGAGAGACCCAGTACTTC	CAWSPGLAGETQYF
-	TRBV30	-	TRBJ1-1	TGTGCCTGGAATTCCGACAGGAACACTGAAGCTTTCTTT	CAWNSDRNTEAFF
-	TRBV9	TRBD1	TRBJ1-3	TGTGCCAGCAGCAGCAGGGGGCGGGACACCATATATTTT	CASSSRGRDTIYF
-	TRBV10-3	-	TRBJ1-1	TGTGCCCTAAAGGGGATGAACACTGAAGCTTTCTTT	CALKGMNTEAFF
-	TRBV7-4	-	TRBJ1-5	TGTGCCAGCTGTATTCAGCCCCAGCATTTT	CASCIQPQHF
-	TRBV9	TRBD2	TRBJ2-1	TGTGCCAGCAGCGTAGGGGGACGGGCGGGAGGCCACTACAATGAGCAGTTCTTC	CASSVGGRAGGHYNEQFF